The next 4 T cell receptor beta chains were all read from a single sample in a study of Tregs in tolerant kidney transplant recipients. Mixed chimerism was transient after nonmyeloablative marrow transplants from related graft donors. Profiled with immunoSEQ multiplex PCR; TCRdb holds only in-frame clones, not every one. The data hold 40,000 to 50,000 clones, with roughly 87% observed a single time. Sequenced material: CD8+ T cells from blood (PBMCs), taken 12 months after the transplant. These receptors were collected from a human patient who received a combined kidney and bone marrow transplant. The graft donor may have given rise to some T cells.

The V and J genes are TRBV6-6 and TRBJ2-3, with D maybe TRBD2 (6 bases). CDR3 length: 15 residues. CDR1 MNHNY and CDR2 SVGAGI come from the germline V gene (reference sequence). The V and J ends lost 10 bases and 2 bases respectively, with 19 bases between them. The CDR3 loop reads CATRFSRGSTDTQYF. CDR3 bases: TGTGCCACCCGGTTTTCCCGGGGGTCCACAGATACGCAGTATTTT.

This chain connects TRBV4-2 to TRBJ2-1; TRBD2 might be the D (5 bases). This CDR3 is 19 amino acids long. V lost 0 bases, J lost 0 bases, and 18 bases lay in between. The V gene's germline CDR1 is LGHNA and CDR2 YNFKEQ. The CDR3 region has the DNA TGTGCCAGCAGCCAAGATCTTCGGACTGGCGGAAGCTCCTACAATGAGCAGTTCTTC. This encodes CASSQDLRTGGSSYNEQFF.

The genes are TRBV2 and TRBJ2-7; perhaps TRBD1 as D (6 bases). The germline CDR1 and CDR2 sequences are SNHLY and FYNNEI. The CDR3 extends over 13 amino acids. The ends were cut back, 3 bases at V and 6 bases at J, with 12 bases in the middle. The CDR3 spells CASSEGARVEQYF. CDR3 nucleotides: TGTGCCAGCAGTGAGGGGGCACGAGTCGAGCAGTACTTC.

The gene calls are TRBV19 and TRBJ1-5, with 8 bases identical to TRBD1. CDR1 LNHDA and CDR2 SQIVND come from the germline V gene (reference sequence). Trimming removed 1 base from V and 6 bases from J; junction bases left unmatched: 8. The CDR3 runs 16 residues. The CDR3 sequence is CASSIGVTGVSQPQHF. In DNA form, the CDR3 reads TGTGCCAGTAGTATAGGCGTGACAGGGGTAAGTCAGCCCCAGCATTTT.